The 26 T cell receptor beta chains below come from one sample, sequenced in a study of prognosis after radiotherapy for stage I lung cancer. The authors amplified TCR beta CDR3 from genomic DNA using two-round multiplex PCR. The authors ran first-round PCR with primers specific to each TRBV and TRBJ gene. TCRdb used MiXCR to reprocess the multiplex PCR reads, holding one entry per CDR3 protein. The sample gives 20,000 to 30,000 distinct CDR3 sequences, roughly two fifths of which show up once; 20% to 25% is in the top ten. The sequencing used PBMCs, collected before or after stereotactic body radiation therapy (not recorded which). The receptors originated from a donor at least 50 years old with non-small cell lung cancer.

In regard to this clonotype: The likely explanation is a read error, given a far larger clone one base away. The V gene is TRBV7-3, the J gene TRBJ2-1, with 9 bases that match TRBD2. The CDR3 runs to 16 residues. Germline assignment: CDR1 SGHTA and CDR2 FQGTGA. For the CDR3, the DNA is TGTGCCAGCAGCTTATCGCGGGAGGGCCAGCGCAATGAGCATTTCTTC. Translating gives CASSLSREGQRNEHFF.

A note on this clonotype: One end of the junction is discordant with germline, which a read error may explain. The V gene is TRBV6-1, the J gene TRBJ1-2; maybe TRBD1 (6 bases). The CDR3 has 15 residues. Germline V CDR1 and CDR2: MNHNS, SASEGT. CDR3 loop: CVSTPPGYRVYGYTF. The CDR3 DNA reads as TGTGTCAGCACCCCCCCAGGGTACAGGGTATATGGCTACACCTTC.

This clonotype was detected many times. The chain uses TRBV12-3 or TRBV12-4 and TRBJ2-2; a weak D match, TRBD2 (5 bases). This CDR3 is 14 amino acids long. The germline V and J ends were trimmed by 8 bases and 2 bases, with 12 bases remaining between them. CDR3 bases: TGTGCCAGCGACGTTCGACTAAACACCGGGGAGCTGTTTTTT. Encoded protein: CASDVRLNTGELFF.

A remark on this clonotype: This likely stems from a read error, as it lies one base from a far larger clone. The V gene is TRBV7-2, the J gene TRBJ2-2, with 10 nucleotides matching TRBD2. The V and J ends lost 5 bases and 5 bases, in that order; junction bases with no gene match: 11. Per the germline V gene, CDR1 is SGHTA and CDR2 is FQGNSA. This CDR3 is 17 amino acids long. CDR3 region: CASSTLSGRAATGELFF. CDR3 bases: TGTGCCAGCAGCACCTTGAGCGGGAGGGCCGCGACCGGGGAGCTGTTTTTT.

The rearrangement joins TRBV6-1 to TRBJ1-1; tentative D call: TRBD1 (5 bases). Germline V gene lookup returns CDR1 MNHNS and CDR2 SASEGT. The V end lost 7 bases, the J end lost 1 base, and 16 bases lay between the germline ends. The CDR3 is 15 residues long. CDR3 sequence: CASIQSCGGNTEAFF. CDR3 in DNA: TGTGCCAGCATCCAAAGTTGTGGGGGGAACACTGAAGCTTTCTTT.

This clonotype was recorded only once. Only one base separates this from a far larger clonotype, so it likely reflects a read error. The chain combines TRBV5-1 with TRBJ2-1; D possibly corresponds to TRBD1 (6 bases). CDR3 length equals 15 residues. Germline V gene lookup returns CDR1 SGHRS and CDR2 YFSETQ. V was shortened by 0 bases and J by 13 bases, with 20 bases between the two germline ends. In DNA form, the CDR3 reads TGCGCCAGCAGCTTGGTAGGACAGTACCAAGAGACCCAGTTCTTC. It translates to CASSLVGQYQETQFF.

The V gene is TRBV6-1, the J gene TRBJ1-1; D uncertain. Germline CDR1 and CDR2: MNHNS and SASEGT. With 3 bases removed from V and 0 bases from J, the gap between germline ends came to 11 bases. The CDR3 extends over 15 amino acids. CDR3 amino acids: CASSDSVGVNTEAFF. The DNA of the CDR3 is TGTGCCAGCAGTGACTCCGTTGGAGTGAACACTGAAGCTTTCTTT.

In this sample, this clonotype turned up many times. In nucleotides, the CDR3 is TGTGCCAGCAGCCGACCGTCAGGTGCAGGGCGGAATGAGCAGTTCTTC. Its protein product is CASSRPSGAGRNEQFF. The chain joins TRBV11-2 to TRBJ2-1; D possibly corresponds to TRBD1 (5 bases). This CDR3 region has 16 residues. The V end lost 5 bases, the J end lost 7 bases, and 21 bases lay between the germline ends. Germline values: CDR1 SGHAT, CDR2 FQNNGV.

The chain recombines TRBV7-9 with TRBJ2-3; D gene ambiguous. V lost 2 bases and J lost 5, with 11 bases in between. Germline V gene lookup returns CDR1 SEHNR and CDR2 FQNEAQ (reference sequence). CDR3 length: 14 residues. The CDR3 is CASSLSTTGDTQYF. DNA for the CDR3: TGTGCCAGCAGCTTAAGTACCACGGGAGATACGCAGTATTTT.

In its sample, this clonotype ranks as medium-sized (0.01 to 0.1%). The chain is built from TRBV19 and TRBJ1-6; 8 bases agree with TRBD1. The V gene end was trimmed by 4 bases and the J gene end by 5 bases; junction bases not matched to a gene: 4. The germline CDR1 and CDR2 sequences are LNHDA and SQIVND (reference sequence). The CDR3 consists of 15 residues. CDR3 in DNA: TGTGCCAGTAGTAAGGGACAGGCAAATAATTCACCCCTCCACTTT. Translation gives CASSKGQANNSPLHF.

The chain is built from TRBV20-1 and TRBJ2-2, with D maybe TRBD1 (5 bases). The germline V gene has CDR1 DFQATT and CDR2 SNEGSKA (reference sequence). V shed 6 bases and J shed 6 bases, with 20 bases lying between them. The CDR3 loop spans 15 amino acids. This chain's CDR3 is CSAEPGAPPAGELFF. DNA for the CDR3: TGCAGTGCCGAGCCTGGGGCCCCCCCTGCCGGGGAGCTGTTTTTT.

This chain links TRBV12-3 or TRBV12-4 with TRBJ2-3; D possibly corresponds to TRBD2 (5 bases). CDR3 length: 14 amino acids. With 6 bases removed from V and 0 bases from J, the gap between germline ends came to 10 bases. CDR3 DNA sequence: TGTGCCAGCAGCGGCTGGAGGAGCACAGATACGCAGTATTTT. Protein product: CASSGWRSTDTQYF.

This rearrangement joins TRBV20-1 to TRBJ1-3, with 8 nucleotides matching TRBD1. The V and J ends lost 5 bases and 8 bases, in that order; junction bases with no gene match: 11. The CDR3 totals 14 residues. Germline V lookup: CDR1 DFQATT, CDR2 SNEGSKA (reference sequence). The CDR3 DNA follows: TGCAGTGCTTCCTGGACAGGGATGCCGGACACCATATATTTT. Its translation is CSASWTGMPDTIYF.

The chain combines TRBV12-3 or TRBV12-4 with TRBJ2-5; maybe TRBD1 (6 bases). Trimming cost V 6 bases and J 5 bases, with 16 bases left between them. This CDR3 is built from 14 residues. CDR3 sequence reads: CASRTGRSRETQYF. CDR3 bases: TGTGCCAGCAGAACAGGGCGCTCCCGGGAGACCCAGTACTTC.

This clonotype was detected only once. The chain links TRBV27 to TRBJ2-7; weak D call: TRBD1 (6 bases). V was clipped by 6 bases and J by 3 bases, with 18 bases between them. This CDR3 is built from 15 residues. Germline V lookup: CDR1 MNHEY, CDR2 SMNVEV (reference sequence). This chain's CDR3 is CASSLSRTVYYEQYF. The CDR3 nucleotides read TGTGCCAGCAGCCTTAGTAGGACAGTCTACTACGAGCAGTACTTC.

This clonotype was observed at least ten times. At one boundary the junction diverges from the germline segment, which might be a read error. The V call is TRBV7-9, the J call TRBJ2-5; D tentatively reads TRBD1 or TRBD2 (5 bases each). The CDR3 covers 12 residues. Germline V gene sequence: CDR1 SEHNR, CDR2 FQNEAQ (reference sequence). In DNA, the CDR3 is TGTGCCAGCAGCTTAGGGCGTCGGGGACCGGACTTC. Its protein product is CASSLGRRGPDF.

The sample holds many counts of this clonotype. CDR3 region: CASSTGLILYEQYF. Written as DNA, the CDR3 is TGTGCCAGCAGCACTGGACTTATTTTATACGAGCAGTACTTC. This rearrangement joins TRBV5-6 to TRBJ2-7; D is perhaps TRBD2 (5 bases). Germline V gene sequence: CDR1 SGHDT, CDR2 YYEEEE. This CDR3 has 14 amino acids. Trimming cost V 4 bases and J 4 bases, with 15 bases left between them.

This clonotype was found a few times. The chain couples TRBV24-1 to TRBJ1-2, with 9 bases fitting TRBD1. The CDR3 consists of 14 residues. After removal of 6 bases from V and 4 bases from J, the junction contained 5 bases not matched to a gene. Germline-derived CDR1 and CDR2 are KGHDR and SFDVKD. The CDR3, as DNA: TGTGCCACCAGTAGGACAGGGGAAGGCTATGGCTACACCTTC. This encodes CATSRTGEGYGYTF.

Regarding this clonotype: One end of the junction does not line up with germline, which may come from a read error. This rearrangement joins TRBV27 to TRBJ2-1; a weak D match, TRBD1 (5 bases). CDR3 length: 13 amino acids. Looked up from germline, CDR1 is MNHEY and CDR2 is SMNVEV (reference sequence). The CDR3 sequence: CASIFQGHNGQFF. In DNA, the CDR3 is TGTGCCAGCATTTTCCAGGGCCACAATGGGCAGTTCTTC.

This chain links TRBV20-1 with TRBJ1-6; perhaps TRBD1 as D (6 bases). CDR1 DFQATT and CDR2 SNEGSKA come from the germline V gene (reference sequence). The CDR3 has 13 residues. The CDR3 spells CSPDSSYNSPLHF. The CDR3 coding sequence is TGCAGCCCGGACAGCTCCTATAATTCACCCCTCCACTTT.

Comments on this clonotype: This likely reflects a read error, since a far larger clone is one base away. This sequence joins TRBV6-4 and TRBJ2-1, with 7 bases fitting TRBD1. This CDR3 contains 18 residues. The germline CDR1 and CDR2 sequences are MRHNA and SNTAGT. The trim removed 5 bases at V and 4 bases at J, leaving 17 bases unmatched. For the CDR3, the DNA is TGTGCCAGCAGTAGAACCGGGGCAGGGGGTTTAAGTTACAATGAGCAGTTCTTC. It is translated as CASSRTGAGGLSYNEQFF.

This clonotype was seen ten or more times. The rearrangement uses TRBV4-2 and TRBJ2-7; TRBD1 matches at 10 bases. Germline CDR1 LGHNA, CDR2 YNFKEQ. The CDR3 contains 16 residues. J was trimmed by 0 bases and V by 4 bases; bases with no gene match: 6. This CDR3 reads CASSLYRTGGSYEQYF. The DNA for the CDR3 is TGTGCCAGCAGCCTCTATAGGACAGGGGGCTCCTACGAGCAGTACTTC.

This chain connects TRBV6-5 to TRBJ2-7; 11 bases are a match to TRBD1. The CDR3 runs to 16 residues. After removal of 0 bases from V and 4 bases from J, the junction contained 5 bases not matched to a gene. Germline-derived CDR1 and CDR2 are MNHEY and SVGAGI. In DNA, the CDR3 is TGTGCCAGCAGTTACTCGACAGGACAGGGGGCTTACGAGCAGTACTTC. Translation: CASSYSTGQGAYEQYF.

Ten or more counts support this clonotype. The rearrangement joins TRBV25-1 to TRBJ2-7, with D perhaps being TRBD1 or TRBD2 (5 bases each). V gave up 1 base and J gave up 4 bases, with 23 bases separating them. CDR3 size: 18 residues. CDR1 is MGHDK, CDR2 SYGVNS, per germline. Written as DNA, the CDR3 is TGTGCCAGCAGTGAATGGCCCCGGGACGGAATCAGGAGTTACGAGCAGTACTTC. The encoded protein is CASSEWPRDGIRSYEQYF.

About this clonotype itself: At one of its ends the junction is not consistent with the germline gene, which may arise from a read error. The chain couples TRBV20-1 to TRBJ2-3; D is ambiguous. This CDR3 has 13 residues. Germline V gives CDR1 DFQATT, CDR2 SNEGSKA (reference sequence). The DNA of the CDR3 is TGCAGTGCTAGAGATTTCCGCACATATACGCAGTATTTT. Translating gives CSARDFRTYTQYF.

This clonotype was observed at least ten times. Written as DNA, the CDR3 is TGTGCCAGCAGCTTCACTACAGGGATTACTGAAGCTTTCTTT. Translating gives CASSFTTGITEAFF. The genes are TRBV5-5 and TRBJ1-1, with D perhaps TRBD1 (6 bases). V lost 2 bases to trimming and J lost 5 bases, with 13 bases between them. Germline V gene sequence: CDR1 SGHKS, CDR2 YYEKEE (reference sequence). CDR3 length: 14 residues.